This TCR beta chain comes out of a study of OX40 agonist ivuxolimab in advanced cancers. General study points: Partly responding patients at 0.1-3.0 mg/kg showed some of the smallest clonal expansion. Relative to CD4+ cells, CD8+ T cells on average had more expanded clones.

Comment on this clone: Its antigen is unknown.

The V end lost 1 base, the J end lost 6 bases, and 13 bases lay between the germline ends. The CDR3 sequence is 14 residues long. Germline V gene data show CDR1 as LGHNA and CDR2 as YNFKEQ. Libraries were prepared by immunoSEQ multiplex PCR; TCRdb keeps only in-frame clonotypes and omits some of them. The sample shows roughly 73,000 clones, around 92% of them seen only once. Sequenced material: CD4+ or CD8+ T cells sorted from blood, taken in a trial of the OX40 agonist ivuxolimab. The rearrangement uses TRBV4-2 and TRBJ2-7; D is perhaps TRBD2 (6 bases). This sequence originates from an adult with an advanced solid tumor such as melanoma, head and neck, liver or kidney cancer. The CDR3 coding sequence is TGTGCCAGCAGCCAAGGTCCGGCCGGGGGCGAGCAGTACTTC. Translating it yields CASSQGPAGGEQYF.